The 27 T cell receptor beta chains in this list originate from one sample, sequenced in a study of shared clonotypes between healthy human individuals. Sequencing used immunoSEQ multiplex PCR; TCRdb keeps in-frame clones, though not all of them. Of fewer than 1.8 million clones in the sample, 97% to 99% were seen once. Sequenced: naive CD4+ T cells sorted from blood. Documented subset: CD45RA+ positively selected. Receptors were obtained from a man younger than 45 in good health.

The chain has TRBV27 and TRBJ2-5; no definite D call. Germline lookup yields CDR1 MNHEY and CDR2 SMNVEV (reference sequence). Trimming stripped 8 bases from V and 0 bases from J, with 19 bases between. This CDR3 contains 16 residues. The CDR3 nucleotides are TGTGCCAGCCGCGGTTCCCGAACCGGGTACCAAGAGACCCAGTACTTC. Residues: CASRGSRTGYQETQYF.

The chain recombines TRBV14 with TRBJ2-7; D perhaps matches TRBD1 (5 bases). Germline V CDR1 and CDR2: SGHDN, FVKESK. The CDR3 has 15 residues. V dropped 0 bases and J dropped 0 bases, with 9 bases sitting between them. This chain's CDR3 is CASSQDRTRSYEQYF. The CDR3, as DNA: TGTGCCAGCAGCCAAGACCGGACACGCTCCTACGAGCAGTACTTC.

The chain employs TRBV2 and TRBJ2-7, with 8 bases that match TRBD2. The germline V gene has CDR1 SNHLY and CDR2 FYNNEI. CDR3 length equals 14 residues. The V and J ends lost 4 bases and 6 bases, in that order; junction bases with no gene match: 8. CDR3 nucleotides: TGTGCCAGCAGTGCGAGCGGGAGTTACGGCGAGCAGTACTTC. Protein sequence: CASSASGSYGEQYF.

The chain employs TRBV28 and TRBJ2-5; D is perhaps TRBD2 (7 bases). V was trimmed by 3 bases and J by 7 bases, leaving 12 bases between them. The length of the CDR3 is 13 residues. Germline V lookup: CDR1 MDHEN, CDR2 SYDVKM. The chain's CDR3 is CASSFRGAVTQYF. The CDR3 region has the DNA TGTGCCAGCAGTTTCCGGGGGGCCGTGACCCAGTACTTC.

The chain is built from TRBV9 and TRBJ2-3; D gene ambiguous. CDR3 size: 15 residues. The germline V gene has CDR1 SGDLS and CDR2 YYNGEE. V was pared by 0 bases and J by 5 bases, with 13 bases between. CDR3 in DNA: TGTGCCAGCAGCGTAGTGGGCGCTTGGGAAGATACGCAGTATTTT. Translating gives CASSVVGAWEDTQYF.

V is TRBV18 and J is TRBJ2-2, with a weak D call TRBD2 (5 bases). The V and J ends lost 6 bases and 5 bases respectively, with 13 bases between them. Germline-derived CDR1 and CDR2 are KGHSH and LQKENI. The CDR3 runs 14 residues. In nucleotides, the CDR3 is TGTGCCAGCTCCACTCAATGGGAGACCGGGGAGCTGTTTTTT. Its protein product is CASSTQWETGELFF.

The chain carries TRBV5-5 and TRBJ2-1; perhaps TRBD2 as D (5 bases). Per the germline V gene, CDR1 is SGHKS and CDR2 is YYEKEE (reference sequence). This CDR3 is 16 amino acids long. V lost 4 bases, J lost 5 bases, and 19 bases lay in between. The DNA for the CDR3 is TGTGCCAGCAGCATATTAGCGATCCAGAGAAACAATGAGCAGTTCTTC. Translating it yields CASSILAIQRNNEQFF.

The V and J genes are TRBV27 and TRBJ1-5, with D uncertain. Trimming pared 3 bases from V and 9 bases from J, leaving 9 bases between. CDR1 is MNHEY, CDR2 SMNVEV, per germline (reference sequence). This CDR3 region has 12 residues. CDR3 sequence: CASSLNSGPQHF. In DNA form, the CDR3 reads TGTGCCAGCAGTTTGAACTCCGGGCCCCAGCATTTT.

The chain recombines TRBV7-2 with TRBJ1-5; 10 bases are shared with TRBD1. The length of the CDR3 is 15 residues. The germline V gene encodes CDR1 SGHTA and CDR2 FQGNSA. Losses at the gene ends were 3 bases for V and 7 bases for J; bases not matched to a gene: 6. The CDR3, as DNA: TGTGCCAGCAGCTTGGCCGGGACAGGGGCCCAGCCCCAGCATTTT. This gives the protein CASSLAGTGAQPQHF.

The chain links TRBV30 to TRBJ2-3; 8 bases fit TRBD1. Trimming took 2 bases from V and 6 from J; bases not matched to a gene: 10. Germline loops: CDR1 GTSNPN, CDR2 SVGIG (reference sequence). This CDR3 has 15 amino acids. CDR3: CAWSLGTGSQDTQYF. The CDR3 DNA sequence: TGTGCCTGGAGTCTAGGGACAGGCTCACAGGATACGCAGTATTTT.

The J gene is TRBJ2-7, the V gene TRBV18; D is ambiguous. Germline CDR1 reads KGHSH; CDR2 reads LQKENI. The germline V and J ends were trimmed by 4 bases and 6 bases, with 7 bases remaining between them. The length of the CDR3 is 11 residues. The CDR3 loop reads CASSLSGEQYF. The CDR3 nucleotides are TGTGCCAGCTCACTCTCTGGCGAGCAGTACTTC.

CDR3 residues: CASSLSGTSGSIYEQYF. As DNA, the CDR3 is TGTGCCAGCAGTCTCTCCGGGACTAGCGGGAGTATTTACGAGCAGTACTTC. This chain connects TRBV2 to TRBJ2-7; TRBD2 aligns across 14 bases. The CDR3 is 17 residues long. Germline V gene sequence: CDR1 SNHLY, CDR2 FYNNEI. The V and J ends lost 5 bases and 4 bases, in that order; junction bases with no gene match: 10.

J is TRBJ2-1 and V is TRBV9; the D gene is possibly TRBD2 (7 bases). Trimming pared 4 bases from V and 7 bases from J, leaving 18 bases between. Germline CDR1 and CDR2: SGDLS and YYNGEE. CDR3 size: 15 residues. In DNA, the CDR3 is TGTGCCAGCAGCTTCAGCGGGACACACCTTAATGAGCAGTTCTTC. It codes for CASSFSGTHLNEQFF.

V usage is TRBV5-1 and J usage is TRBJ2-1; a possible D gene is TRBD2 (6 bases). The CDR3 has 12 amino acids. V was cut by 0 bases and J by 10 bases, with 8 bases left in between. The germline gives CDR1 SGHRS, CDR2 YFSETQ. In DNA, the CDR3 is TGCGCCAGCAGCTTGGCCCTAGCGGAGCAGTTCTTC. It is translated as CASSLALAEQFF.

This clone was observed a single time. This chain links TRBV19 with TRBJ1-5, with 7 bases identical to TRBD1. Trimming cost V 4 bases and J 2 bases; bases outside gene matches: 8. The CDR3 length is 16 residues. Germline CDR1 is LNHDA and CDR2 is SQIVND (reference sequence). CDR3 sequence (DNA): TGTGCCAGTAGTACAAGACAGGGATTAGGCAATCAGCCCCAGCATTTT. It codes for CASSTRQGLGNQPQHF.

This clone was recorded once. In DNA form, the CDR3 reads TGTGCCAGCAGCCCCGCGGGCAGTTACTACGAGCAGTACTTC. Translated: CASSPAGSYYEQYF. This chain joins TRBV7-2 and TRBJ2-7; D perhaps matches TRBD2 (5 bases). The CDR3 totals 14 residues. Trimming pared 5 bases from V and 3 bases from J, leaving 14 bases between. Per the germline V gene, CDR1 is SGHTA and CDR2 is FQGNSA.

The V and J genes are TRBV27 and TRBJ2-3, with 8 nucleotides matching TRBD1. This CDR3 has 14 residues. Germline assignment: CDR1 MNHEY and CDR2 SMNVEV (reference sequence). V lost 6 bases to trimming and J lost 5 bases; unmatched junction nucleotides: 7. The CDR3 coding sequence is TGTGCCAGCAGGATGACAGGGGATCAAGATACGCAGTATTTT. Its translation: CASRMTGDQDTQYF.

The V and J genes are TRBV11-2 and TRBJ2-1; D is uncertain. Germline assignment: CDR1 SGHAT and CDR2 FQNNGV. The V end was cut by 6 bases, the J end by 6 bases, with 12 bases between. The CDR3 covers 13 residues. CDR3 amino acids: CASSQVAVNEQFF. In DNA, the CDR3 is TGTGCCAGCAGTCAAGTGGCGGTCAATGAGCAGTTCTTC.

The J gene is TRBJ2-7, the V gene TRBV4-3, with 8 bases matching TRBD2. V was clipped by 0 bases and J by 1 base; unmatched bases: 23. This CDR3 is 22 amino acids long. Germline V gives CDR1 LGHNA, CDR2 YSLEER. The CDR3 DNA sequence: TGCGCCAGCAGCCAAGATCTAAGTGGACTAGCCGGATATTCAACTCGGTCCTACGAGCAGTACTTC. This codes for CASSQDLSGLAGYSTRSYEQYF.

The genes are TRBV5-6 and TRBJ2-5, with D unresolved. This CDR3 comprises 13 residues. Trimming took off 1 base at V and 0 bases at J, with 4 bases between the two ends. Germline loops: CDR1 SGHDT, CDR2 YYEEEE. Written as DNA, the CDR3 is TGTGCCAGCAGCTTGCGCAACCAAGAGACCCAGTACTTC. Its protein is CASSLRNQETQYF.

In regard to this clone: Other nucleotide sequences from this sample produce the same CDR3. The V call is TRBV5-4, the J call TRBJ2-1; perhaps TRBD2 as D (6 bases). Trimming took off 0 bases at V and 5 bases at J, with 9 bases between the two ends. Looked up from germline, CDR1 is SGHNT and CDR2 is YYREEE (reference sequence). CDR3 size: 14 residues. The CDR3 DNA is TGTGCCAGCAGCTTGGAACTAGCCGACAATGAGCAGTTCTTC. It is translated as CASSLELADNEQFF.

The chain has TRBV10-3 and TRBJ2-7; D uncertain. Germline lookup yields CDR1 ENHRY and CDR2 SYGVKD. CDR3 length: 14 residues. Trimming stripped 2 bases from V and 2 bases from J, with 10 bases between. The CDR3 sequence: CAISEAGLPYEQYF. CDR3 nucleotides: TGTGCCATCAGTGAGGCCGGGCTTCCCTACGAGCAGTACTTC.

Worth noting for this clone: This sample also contains other DNA sequences that code for the same CDR3. The chain has TRBV2 and TRBJ1-2, with unresolved D. V lost 3 bases and J 4 bases, leaving 6 bases between the germline ends. CDR3 length equals 12 residues. Germline lookup yields CDR1 SNHLY and CDR2 FYNNEI. CDR3 protein: CASSESGYGYTF. The DNA for the CDR3 is TGTGCCAGCAGTGAGTCGGGCTATGGCTACACCTTC.

The genes are TRBV11-2 and TRBJ2-1, with D unresolved. CDR3 length: 16 amino acids. Deletions cut 8 bases from V and 0 bases from J, with 17 bases between. Germline CDR1 and CDR2: SGHAT and FQNNGV. The CDR3 reads CASLGYLIGSYNEQFF. CDR3 nucleotide sequence: TGTGCCAGCTTAGGCTACCTAATAGGCTCCTACAATGAGCAGTTCTTC.

V is TRBV29-1 and J is TRBJ1-1, with a possible D match to TRBD1 (5 bases). CDR1 and CDR2 (germline): SQVTM, ANQGSEA. V was clipped by 3 bases and J by 5 bases, with 16 bases between them. The length of the CDR3 is 14 residues. In DNA, the CDR3 is TGCAGCGTTGAGGTGGCAGGGAAAGGAACTGAAGCTTTCTTT. Protein: CSVEVAGKGTEAFF. Together with reference TRBV29-1 and TRBJ1-1, the CDR3 gives the full variable domain: SAVISQKPSRDICQRGTSLTIQCQVDSQVTMMFWYRQQPGQSLTLIATANQGSEATYESGFVIDKFPISRPNLTFSTLTVSNMSPEDSSIYLCSVEVAGKGTEAFFGQGTRLTVV.

This sequence joins TRBV6-1 and TRBJ2-7; TRBD1 aligns across 7 bases. This CDR3 has 14 amino acids. Trimming at V came to 6 bases and at J to 6 bases, leaving 11 bases not matched to a gene. The germline CDR1 and CDR2 sequences are MNHNS and SASEGT. CDR3 bases: TGTGCCAGCAGGACAGGGCCGGAGGCTGGCGAGCAGTACTTC. Protein sequence: CASRTGPEAGEQYF.

As concerns this clone: Additional DNA sequences in this sample encode the identical CDR3. The chain is built from TRBV19 and TRBJ2-2; 8 nucleotides match TRBD2. The CDR3 runs to 16 residues. The J segment lost 0 bases and the V segment lost 1 base, leaving 1 base of the junction unmatched. Germline assignment: CDR1 LNHDA and CDR2 SQIVND (reference sequence). The CDR3 DNA follows: TGTGCCAGTAGTATAGGAGCGGGAGCGAACACCGGGGAGCTGTTTTTT. Translated, it gives CASSIGAGANTGELFF.